A selection of T cell receptor beta chains follows, all from one sample in a study of long-term antiretroviral therapy in people with HIV. Sequencing used immunoSEQ multiplex PCR; TCRdb keeps in-frame clones, though not all of them. This table holds roughly 20,000 clones, over 75% found once. The material was unsorted PBMCs, obtained at the start of antiretroviral therapy, before treatment. These receptor sequences come from a woman aged 40 to 50 with HIV. Both conserved end residues are part of each CDR3. D genes are given only for firm matches. Only part of the rows carry a size: once, few, many, or a class if the clone is expanded.

D: .
J: TRBJ2-5
length: 13
V: TRBV5-4
size: .
DNA: TGTGCCAGCAGCGACCCCCATTTTGAGACCCAGTACTTC
CDR3: CASSDPHFETQYF

D: TRBD1
J: TRBJ1-3
length: 17
V: TRBV7-2
size: .
DNA: TGTGCCAGCAGCTTTGGCAGTGGCAGGGGGTCCGGAAACACCATATATTTT
CDR3: CASSFGSGRGSGNTIYF

D: .
J: TRBJ1-2
length: 14
V: TRBV9
size: .
DNA: TGTGCCAGCAGCGTAGAGGGTGAGATCTATGGCTACACCTTC
CDR3: CASSVEGEIYGYTF

D: .
J: TRBJ1-1
length: 11
V: TRBV20-1
size: .
DNA: TGCAGTGCTAGACGGAACACTGAAGCTTTCTTT
CDR3: CSARRNTEAFF

D: .
J: TRBJ1-2
length: 13
V: TRBV19
size: .
DNA: TGTGCCAGCCGACGTGGGGGGGGCTCTGGCTACACCTTC
CDR3: CASRRGGGSGYTF

D: .
J: TRBJ2-5
length: 15
V: TRBV5-1
size: once
DNA: TGCGCCAGCAGCTTGCCCCCGGCAGGCCAAGGGACCCAGTACTTC
CDR3: CASSLPPAGQGTQYF

D: .
J: TRBJ1-1
length: 15
V: TRBV18
size: .
DNA: TGTGCCAGCTCACCACTATCTATGTATTTGTCCGAAGCTTTCTTT
CDR3: CASSPLSMYLSEAFF

D: .
J: TRBJ2-6
length: 15
V: TRBV7-3
size: medium-sized
DNA: TGTGCCAGCAGTACCGACGGCTCTGGGGCCAACGTCCTGACTTTC
CDR3: CASSTDGSGANVLTF

D: TRBD2
J: TRBJ2-3
length: 16
V: TRBV28
size: .
DNA: TGTGCCAGCAGTTTTAGGCCTAGCGGCTACACAGATACGCAGTATTTT
CDR3: CASSFRPSGYTDTQYF

D: .
J: TRBJ2-1
length: 15
V: TRBV7-9
size: .
DNA: TGTGCCAGCAGCTTAATGGCAGTAAGCTACAATGAGCAGTTCTTC
CDR3: CASSLMAVSYNEQFF

D: .
J: TRBJ2-5
length: 13
V: TRBV5-4
size: .
DNA: TGTGCCACCTCACCCAGCGGCCAAGAGACCCAGTACTTC
CDR3: CATSPSGQETQYF

D: .
J: TRBJ2-7
length: 14
V: TRBV10-3
size: .
DNA: TGTGCCATCAGCAAAGGGGACTCTCAATACGAGCAGTACTTC
CDR3: CAISKGDSQYEQYF

D: TRBD2
J: TRBJ2-3
length: 14
V: TRBV7-2
size: .
DNA: TGTGCCAGCAGTAGAGCGGGGGGCACAGATACGCAGTATTTT
CDR3: CASSRAGGTDTQYF

D: TRBD1
J: TRBJ1-5
length: 15
V: TRBV2
size: .
DNA: TGTGCCAGCAGTGAAGCTGTGACAGGGAATCAGCCCCAGCATTTT
CDR3: CASSEAVTGNQPQHF

D: .
J: TRBJ2-7
length: 11
V: TRBV28
size: .
DNA: TGTGCCAGCGGGTCAGTCTACGAGCAGTACTTC
CDR3: CASGSVYEQYF

D: TRBD1
J: TRBJ2-7
length: 13
V: TRBV5-6
size: .
DNA: TGTGCCAGCAGCTTGACAGGGGATCACGAGCAGTACTTC
CDR3: CASSLTGDHEQYF

D: .
J: TRBJ2-5
length: 12
V: TRBV7-6
size: once
DNA: TGTGCCAGCAGCTTTCTCTACGAGACCCAGTACTTC
CDR3: CASSFLYETQYF

D: .
J: TRBJ2-3
length: 13
V: TRBV30
size: .
DNA: TGTGCCTGGAGTCAAGGGAACACAGATACGCAGTATTTT
CDR3: CAWSQGNTDTQYF

D: .
J: TRBJ1-1
length: 12
V: TRBV14
size: once
DNA: TGTGCCAGCAGCCTTGGGTGGGCCGCGGCTTTCTTT
CDR3: CASSLGWAAAFF

D: TRBD1
J: TRBJ2-5
length: 14
V: TRBV5-1
size: once
DNA: TGCGCCAGCAGCTCCCAGGGGGAACAAGAGACCCAGTACTTC
CDR3: CASSSQGEQETQYF

D: .
J: TRBJ2-7
length: 16
V: TRBV6-5
size: .
DNA: TGTGCCAGCAGTTACTCGAAGGCAGGGGATTACGGCGAGCAGTACTTC
CDR3: CASSYSKAGDYGEQYF

D: .
J: TRBJ1-5
length: 15
V: TRBV5-1
size: .
DNA: TGCGCCAGCAGCTTGGATGGACAGATCAATCAGCCCCAGCATTTT
CDR3: CASSLDGQINQPQHF

D: TRBD1
J: TRBJ2-3
length: 14
V: TRBV7-6
size: .
DNA: TGTGCCAGCAGCTCCGGACAGGTTACAGATACGCAGTATTTT
CDR3: CASSSGQVTDTQYF

D: .
J: TRBJ1-5
length: 14
V: TRBV4-3
size: .
DNA: TGCGCCAGCAGCCAAGAAGTTCGGCATCAGCCCCAGCATTTT
CDR3: CASSQEVRHQPQHF

D: .
J: TRBJ1-6
length: 15
V: TRBV28
size: once
DNA: TGTGCCAGCAGTTTGGAGAGGATGCCTTATTCACCCCTCCACTTT
CDR3: CASSLERMPYSPLHF

D: TRBD1
J: TRBJ1-3
length: 15
V: TRBV5-6
size: .
DNA: TGTGCCAGCAGACTGTCCGGGACAGGGGGAAACACCATATATTTT
CDR3: CASRLSGTGGNTIYF